The source of this T cell receptor (beta chain) is a study of blood T cell repertoires in COVID-19. At the level of the study: Material from acute and convalescent COVID-19 was sourced from the United States, Italy and Spain. PBMCs, B-cell-depleted T cells, or T cells provided the cDNA or gDNA that made up the material.

The CDR3 consists of 17 residues. V lost 4 bases to trimming and J lost 3 bases; unmatched junction nucleotides: 10. From germline, CDR1 is SGHNT and CDR2 YYREEE (reference sequence). Profiled with immunoSEQ multiplex PCR; TCRdb holds only in-frame clones, not every one. This table has 150,000 to 200,000 clones, roughly nine tenths appearing once. This TCR was recovered from a man aged 35-49 years with acute or convalescent COVID-19. The chain recombines TRBV5-4 with TRBJ2-3, with 11 bases identical to TRBD2. The sequenced sample was peripheral blood. In DNA form, the CDR3 reads TGTGCCAGCAGCCCCGGACTAGCGGGCCCTAAAACAGATACGCAGTATTTT. Translating it yields CASSPGLAGPKTDTQYF.